The 17 T cell receptor beta chains reported below all come from one sample, sequenced in a study of T-cell reconstitution after alpha-beta-depleted transplantation in children. Preparation of the TCRbeta library used unique molecular identifiers. TCRdb analysed the PCR reads with MiXCR anew, one entry per CDR3 protein. Of nearly 400,000 distinct CDR3 sequences in the sample, just over 20% were seen once. The specimen was PBMCs from the stem cell graft donor, collected from the stem cell graft. The receptors were gathered from a human donor who donated a stem cell graft to a child with acute myeloid leukemia.

The chain recombines TRBV7-3 with TRBJ2-6, with 8 bases identical to TRBD2. V lost 2 bases and J lost 2; bases outside the gene matches: 8. CDR1 SGHTA and CDR2 FQGTGA come from the germline V gene. The CDR3 contains 18 residues. CDR3 in DNA: TGTGCCAGCAGCTTAGGAGCAGCGGGAGTTCCTGGGGCCAACGTCCTGACTTTC. Amino acids: CASSLGAAGVPGANVLTF.

The CDR3 DNA reads as TGTGCCAGCAGCACACAGGGGGCGAACCAAGAGACCCAGTACTTC. This gives the protein CASSTQGANQETQYF. The gene calls are TRBV7-2 and TRBJ2-5; 9 nucleotides match TRBD1. The CDR3 consists of 15 residues. Germline CDR1 and CDR2: SGHTA and FQGNSA. The V gene end was trimmed by 5 bases and the J gene end by 0 bases; junction bases not matched to a gene: 4.

This clonotype was detected only a few times. The chain is built from TRBV29-1 and TRBJ2-7; D not resolved. Germline V CDR1 and CDR2: SQVTM, ANQGSEA. V lost 3 bases, J lost 9 bases, and 12 bases lay in between. There are 11 residues in the CDR3. In nucleotides, the CDR3 is TGCAGCGTTGATGAAGGGATCGGGCAGTACTTC. Translating it yields CSVDEGIGQYF.

This clonotype was observed a few times. The genes are TRBV4-3 and TRBJ2-1, with D tentatively TRBD2 (5 bases). The length of the CDR3 is 17 residues. Germline values: CDR1 LGHNA, CDR2 YSLEER. Between the trimmed V and J ends, which lost 3 bases and 6 bases, there was a span of 21 bases. CDR3 nucleotide sequence: TGCGCCAGCAGCCAGGAGGTTGAGATAGTCAATTTCAATGAGCAGTTCTTC. It codes for CASSQEVEIVNFNEQFF.

For the CDR3, the DNA is TGCAGTGCATGGGACACTGAAGCTTTCTTT. This sequence encodes CSAWDTEAFF. V is TRBV20-1 and J is TRBJ1-1; no clear D. Per the germline V gene, CDR1 is DFQATT and CDR2 is SNEGSKA (reference sequence). The CDR3 totals 10 residues. V lost 6 bases, J lost 3 bases, and 5 bases lay in between.

The chain carries TRBV20-1 and TRBJ2-7; D gene ambiguous. Looked up from germline, CDR1 is DFQATT and CDR2 is SNEGSKA (reference sequence). V lost 5 bases to trimming and J lost 0 bases, with 8 bases between them. This CDR3 region has 12 residues. Here the CDR3 DNA reads TGCAGTGCTTTACTTAGCTCCTACGAGCAGTACTTC. Translated: CSALLSSYEQYF.

The gene calls are TRBV6-2 or TRBV6-3 and TRBJ2-1; 9 bases match TRBD1. Per the germline V gene, CDR1 is MNHEY and CDR2 is SVGEGT. CDR3 length equals 13 residues. V lost 10 bases and J lost 7; bases outside the gene matches: 8. The CDR3 loop is CATSGTGSNEQFF. For the CDR3, the DNA is TGTGCCACCTCCGGGACAGGGTCAAATGAGCAGTTCTTC.

This chain links TRBV6-1 with TRBJ2-7, with D perhaps matching TRBD2 (7 bases). V dropped 6 bases and J dropped 1 base, with 16 bases sitting between them. CDR3 length: 15 residues. The germline V gene has CDR1 MNHNS and CDR2 SASEGT. The CDR3 DNA sequence: TGTGCCAGCAGGCTTACAGGGAGGGGATCCTACGAGCAGTACTTC. Translated: CASRLTGRGSYEQYF.

The chain joins TRBV28 to TRBJ2-3; D call uncertain. The germline CDR1 and CDR2 sequences are MDHEN and SYDVKM. With 6 bases removed from V and 7 bases from J, the gap between germline ends came to 14 bases. CDR3 length: 13 residues. This chain's CDR3 is CASRADKQYTQYF. The CDR3 bases are TGTGCCAGCAGGGCTGACAAGCAGTATACGCAGTATTTT.

The chain employs TRBV12-3 or TRBV12-4 and TRBJ1-1, with TRBD1 matching 10 bases. V trimming: 7 bases; J trimming: 4 bases; junction bases outside the gene matches: 9. CDR3 length: 15 amino acids. The CDR3: CASTDFGQGGTEAFF. As DNA, the CDR3 is TGTGCCAGCACCGACTTTGGACAGGGGGGCACTGAAGCTTTCTTT.

This clonotype was picked up many times. J is TRBJ2-3 and V is TRBV6-5; 7 bases fit TRBD1. The CDR3 is 16 residues long. With V trimmed by 6 bases and J by 0 bases, 9 bases remained unmatched. Germline CDR1 MNHEY, CDR2 SVGAGI. The CDR3 here is CASRYHQGVSTDTQYF. The CDR3, as DNA: TGTGCCAGCAGGTACCATCAGGGGGTTAGCACAGATACGCAGTATTTT.

This clonotype was detected a few times. The J gene is TRBJ2-3, the V gene TRBV20-1, with TRBD2 matching 10 bases. V shed 5 bases and J 4 bases; nucleotides not matched to a gene: 9. The CDR3 extends over 15 amino acids. Per the germline V gene, CDR1 is DFQATT and CDR2 is SNEGSKA (reference sequence). The DNA of the CDR3 is TGCAGTGCTTATATAGCGGGAGGTGAAGCAGATACGCAGTATTTT. This sequence encodes CSAYIAGGEADTQYF.

V usage is TRBV5-5 and J usage is TRBJ1-1, with D tentatively TRBD1 (5 bases). The V gene's germline CDR1 is SGHKS and CDR2 YYEKEE (reference sequence). Trimming removed 7 bases from V and 11 bases from J, with 21 bases in between. CDR3 length: 13 amino acids. The CDR3 sequence: CASSGGKGFMAFF. The CDR3 DNA reads TGTGCCAGCTCCGGGGGGAAGGGGTTTATGGCTTTCTTT.

There are a few counts of this clonotype. The V call is TRBV5-5, the J call TRBJ2-7; 8 bases agree with TRBD2. The CDR3 length is 17 residues. With V trimmed by 0 bases and J by 1 base, 9 bases remained unmatched. Germline assignment: CDR1 SGHKS and CDR2 YYEKEE (reference sequence). In nucleotides, the CDR3 is TGTGCCAGCAGCTTGGATGGCCTAGCGGGTAGATCCTACGAGCAGTACTTC. Translated, it gives CASSLDGLAGRSYEQYF.

The J gene is TRBJ2-3, the V gene TRBV11-2, with D perhaps TRBD1 or TRBD2 (5 bases each). The V end lost 1 base, the J end lost 1 base, and 12 bases lay between the germline ends. The CDR3 extends over 16 amino acids. CDR1 and CDR2 (germline): SGHAT, FQNNGV. CDR3 in DNA: TGTGCCAGCAGCTTAGTATGGGGGAGTGGCACAGATACGCAGTATTTT. As protein: CASSLVWGSGTDTQYF.

Only a few counts were recorded for this clonotype. The genes are TRBV7-2 and TRBJ2-1; 8 bases align to TRBD2. Unmatched junction bases numbered 9, after V lost 6 bases and J lost 5 bases. The CDR3 totals 15 residues. The germline V gene has CDR1 SGHTA and CDR2 FQGNSA. CDR3 nucleotides: TGTGCCAGCAGTCCCCAGGTACTAGCGGACAATGAGCAGTTCTTC. Translated: CASSPQVLADNEQFF.

This clonotype was seen a few times. V usage is TRBV27 and J usage is TRBJ1-5, with D possibly being TRBD1 (5 bases). V dropped 6 bases and J dropped 3 bases, with 15 bases sitting between them. Germline values: CDR1 MNHEY, CDR2 SMNVEV (reference sequence). This CDR3 region has 15 residues. CDR3 nucleotides: TGTGCCAGCAGCATGCAAGGGGCGGCCAATCAGCCCCAGCATTTT. Its translation is CASSMQGAANQPQHF.